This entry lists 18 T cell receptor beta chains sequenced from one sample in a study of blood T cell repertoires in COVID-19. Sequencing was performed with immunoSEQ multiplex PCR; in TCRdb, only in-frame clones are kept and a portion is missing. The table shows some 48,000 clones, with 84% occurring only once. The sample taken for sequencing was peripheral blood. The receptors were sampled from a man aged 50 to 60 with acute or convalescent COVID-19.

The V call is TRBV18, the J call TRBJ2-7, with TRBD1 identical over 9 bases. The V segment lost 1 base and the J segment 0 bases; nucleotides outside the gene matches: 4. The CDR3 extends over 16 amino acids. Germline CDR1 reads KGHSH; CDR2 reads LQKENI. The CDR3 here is CASSPRDRVGSYEQYF. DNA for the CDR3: TGTGCCAGCTCACCACGGGACAGGGTGGGCTCCTACGAGCAGTACTTC.

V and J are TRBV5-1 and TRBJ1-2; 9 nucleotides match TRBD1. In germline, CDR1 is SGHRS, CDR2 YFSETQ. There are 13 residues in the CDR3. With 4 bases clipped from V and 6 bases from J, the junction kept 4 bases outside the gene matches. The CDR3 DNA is TGCGCCAGCAGCCACGACAGGGGGAATGGCTACACCTTC. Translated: CASSHDRGNGYTF.

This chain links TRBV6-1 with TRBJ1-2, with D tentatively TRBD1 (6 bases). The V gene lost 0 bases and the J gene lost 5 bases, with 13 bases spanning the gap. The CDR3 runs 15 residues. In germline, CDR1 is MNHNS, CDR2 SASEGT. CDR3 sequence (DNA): TGTGCCAGCAGTGAAGCCCGACAGGCAACTTATGGCTACACCTTC. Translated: CASSEARQATYGYTF.

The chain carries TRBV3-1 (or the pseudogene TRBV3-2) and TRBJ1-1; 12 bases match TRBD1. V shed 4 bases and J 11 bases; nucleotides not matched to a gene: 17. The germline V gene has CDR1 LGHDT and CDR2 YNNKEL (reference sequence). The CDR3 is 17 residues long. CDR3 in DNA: TGTGCCAGCAGCCCAAGGGACAGGGGGCGCGAGGGATTCCTGGCTTTCTTT. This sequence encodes CASSPRDRGREGFLAFF.

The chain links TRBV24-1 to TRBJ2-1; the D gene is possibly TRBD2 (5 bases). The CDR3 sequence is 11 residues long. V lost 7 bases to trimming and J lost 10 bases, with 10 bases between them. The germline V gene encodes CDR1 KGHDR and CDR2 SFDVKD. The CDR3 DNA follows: TGTGCCACCAGGTCGGGGAAGGAGCAGTTCTTC. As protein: CATRSGKEQFF.

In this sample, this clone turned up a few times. The CDR3 here is CSASPLDSSSYNEQFF. For the CDR3, the DNA is TGCAGTGCTAGTCCACTTGACAGCAGCTCCTACAATGAGCAGTTCTTC. This chain uses TRBV20-1 with TRBJ2-1, with TRBD1 as a possible D gene (5 bases). Deletions cut 3 bases from V and 0 bases from J, with 15 bases between. Germline CDR1 DFQATT, CDR2 SNEGSKA (reference sequence). The CDR3 is made up of 16 amino acids.

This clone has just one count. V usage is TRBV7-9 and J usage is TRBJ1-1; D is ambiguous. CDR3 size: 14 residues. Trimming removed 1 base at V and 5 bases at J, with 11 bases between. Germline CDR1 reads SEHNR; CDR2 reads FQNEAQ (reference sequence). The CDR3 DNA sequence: TGTGCCAGCAGCTTAGATGGTGCACTGACTGAAGCTTTCTTT. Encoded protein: CASSLDGALTEAFF.

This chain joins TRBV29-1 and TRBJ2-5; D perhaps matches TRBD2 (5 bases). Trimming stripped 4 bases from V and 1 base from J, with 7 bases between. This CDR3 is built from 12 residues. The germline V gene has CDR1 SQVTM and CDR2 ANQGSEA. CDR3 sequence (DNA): TGCAGCGTTGGGGCGGGCCAAGAGACCCAGTACTTC. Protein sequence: CSVGAGQETQYF. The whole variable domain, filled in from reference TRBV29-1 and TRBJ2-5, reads SAVISQKPSRDICQRGTSLTIQCQVDSQVTMMFWYRQQPGQSLTLIATANQGSEATYESGFVIDKFPISRPNLTFSTLTVSNMSPEDSSIYLCSVGAGQETQYFGPGTRLLVL.

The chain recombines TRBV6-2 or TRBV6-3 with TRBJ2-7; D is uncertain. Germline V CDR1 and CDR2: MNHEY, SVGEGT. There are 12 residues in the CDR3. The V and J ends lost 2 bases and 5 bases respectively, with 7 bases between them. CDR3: CASSYGADEQYF. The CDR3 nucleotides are TGTGCCAGCAGTTACGGCGCGGACGAGCAGTACTTC.

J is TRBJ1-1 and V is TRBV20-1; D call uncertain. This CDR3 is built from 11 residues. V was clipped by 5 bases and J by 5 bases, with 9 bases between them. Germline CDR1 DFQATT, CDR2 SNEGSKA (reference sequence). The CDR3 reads CSAAGRTEAFF. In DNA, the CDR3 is TGCAGTGCTGCCGGGAGGACTGAAGCTTTCTTT.

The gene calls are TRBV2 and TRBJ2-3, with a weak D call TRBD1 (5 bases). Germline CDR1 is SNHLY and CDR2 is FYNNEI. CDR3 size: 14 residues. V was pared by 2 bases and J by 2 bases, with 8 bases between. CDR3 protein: CASSEKGPTDTQYF. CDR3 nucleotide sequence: TGTGCCAGCAGTGAAAAGGGGCCCACAGATACGCAGTATTTT. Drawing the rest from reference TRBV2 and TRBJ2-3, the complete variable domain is EPEVTQTPSHQVTQMGQEVILRCVPISNHLYFYWYRQILGQKVEFLVSFYNNEISEKSEIFDDQFSVERPDGSNFTLKIRSTKLEDSAMYFCASSEKGPTDTQYFGPGTRLTVL.

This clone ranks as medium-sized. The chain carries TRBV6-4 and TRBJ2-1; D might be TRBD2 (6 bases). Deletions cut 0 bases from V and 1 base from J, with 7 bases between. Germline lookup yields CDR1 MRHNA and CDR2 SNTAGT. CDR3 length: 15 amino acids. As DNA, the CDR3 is TGTGCCAGCAGTGACTCGGCGGGATCCTACAATGAGCAGTTCTTC. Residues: CASSDSAGSYNEQFF.

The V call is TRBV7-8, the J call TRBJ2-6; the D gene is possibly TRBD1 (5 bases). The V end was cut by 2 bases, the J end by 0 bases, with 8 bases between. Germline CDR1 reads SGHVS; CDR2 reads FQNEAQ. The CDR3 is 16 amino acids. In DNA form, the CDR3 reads TGTGCCAGCAGCTTACCCGACAGCTCTGGGGCCAACGTCCTGACTTTC. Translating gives CASSLPDSSGANVLTF.

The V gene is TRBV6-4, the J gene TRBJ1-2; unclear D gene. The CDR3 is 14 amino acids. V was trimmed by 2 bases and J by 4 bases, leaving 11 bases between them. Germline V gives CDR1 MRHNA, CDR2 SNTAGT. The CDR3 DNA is TGTGCCAGCAGTGACGCGGGGAAGGGCTATGGCTACACCTTC. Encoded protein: CASSDAGKGYGYTF.

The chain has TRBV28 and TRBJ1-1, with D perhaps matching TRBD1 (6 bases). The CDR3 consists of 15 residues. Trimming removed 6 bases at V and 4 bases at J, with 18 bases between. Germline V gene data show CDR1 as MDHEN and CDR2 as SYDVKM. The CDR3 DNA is TGTGCCAGCAGCCTTGGGTCAGGGGAACCCACTGAAGCTTTCTTT. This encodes CASSLGSGEPTEAFF.

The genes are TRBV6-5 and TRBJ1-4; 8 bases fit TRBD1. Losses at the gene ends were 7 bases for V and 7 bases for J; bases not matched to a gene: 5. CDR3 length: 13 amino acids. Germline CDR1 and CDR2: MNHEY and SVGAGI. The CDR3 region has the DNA TGTGCCAGCACCAGGACAGGGACTGAAAAACTGTTTTTT. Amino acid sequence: CASTRTGTEKLFF.

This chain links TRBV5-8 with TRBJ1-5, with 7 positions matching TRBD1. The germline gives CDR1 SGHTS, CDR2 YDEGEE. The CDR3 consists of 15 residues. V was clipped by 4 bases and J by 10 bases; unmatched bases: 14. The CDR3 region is CASSRIPGQSYPQHF. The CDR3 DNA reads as TGTGCCAGCAGCCGAATACCGGGACAGAGTTATCCCCAGCATTTT.

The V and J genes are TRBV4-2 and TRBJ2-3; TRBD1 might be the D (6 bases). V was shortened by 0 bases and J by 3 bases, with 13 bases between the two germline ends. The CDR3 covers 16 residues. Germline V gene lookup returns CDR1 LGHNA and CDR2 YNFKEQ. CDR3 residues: CASSQERGGWTDTQYF. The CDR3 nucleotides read TGTGCCAGCAGCCAAGAGAGAGGGGGATGGACAGATACGCAGTATTTT.